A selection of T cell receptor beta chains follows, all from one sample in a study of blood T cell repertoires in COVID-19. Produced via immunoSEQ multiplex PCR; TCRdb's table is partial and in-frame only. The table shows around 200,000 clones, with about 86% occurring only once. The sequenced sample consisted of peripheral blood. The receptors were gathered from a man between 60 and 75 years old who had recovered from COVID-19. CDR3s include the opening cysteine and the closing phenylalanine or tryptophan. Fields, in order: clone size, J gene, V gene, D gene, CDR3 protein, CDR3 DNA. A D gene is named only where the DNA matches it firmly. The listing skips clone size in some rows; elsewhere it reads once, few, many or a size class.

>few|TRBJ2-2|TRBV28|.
CASSSDLLTGELFF
TGTGCCAGCAGTTCGGACTTACTCACCGGGGAGCTGTTTTTT
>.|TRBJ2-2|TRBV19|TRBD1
CASRSRGRDTGELFF
TGTGCCAGTAGATCCAGGGGGCGAGATACCGGGGAGCTGTTTTTT
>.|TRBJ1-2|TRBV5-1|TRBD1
CASIAEGAVSF
TGCGCCAGCATCGCCGAGGGGGCGGTTTCCTTC
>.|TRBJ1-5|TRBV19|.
CASSTRAGDQPQHF
TGTGCCAGTAGTACCCGGGCCGGGGATCAGCCCCAGCATTTT
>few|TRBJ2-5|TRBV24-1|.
CATGPGLTKETQYF
TGTGCCACCGGCCCGGGACTCACAAAAGAGACCCAGTACTTC
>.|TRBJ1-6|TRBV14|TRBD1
CASRGTGRSPLHF
TGTGCCAGCAGAGGGACAGGGAGGTCACCCCTCCACTTT
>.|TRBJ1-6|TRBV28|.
CASSPGGNSPLHF
TGTGCCAGCAGTCCCGGGGGTAATTCACCCCTCCACTTT
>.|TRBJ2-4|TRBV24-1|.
CATSDPRIAKNIQYF
TGTGCCACCAGTGACCCCAGGATAGCCAAAAACATTCAGTACTTC
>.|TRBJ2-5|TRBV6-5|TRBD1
CASSIQTGGETQYF
TGTGCCAGCAGCATTCAGACAGGGGGAGAGACCCAGTACTTC
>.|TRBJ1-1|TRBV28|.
CASTSTDREAFF
TGTGCCAGCACCTCTACCGACAGGGAAGCTTTCTTT